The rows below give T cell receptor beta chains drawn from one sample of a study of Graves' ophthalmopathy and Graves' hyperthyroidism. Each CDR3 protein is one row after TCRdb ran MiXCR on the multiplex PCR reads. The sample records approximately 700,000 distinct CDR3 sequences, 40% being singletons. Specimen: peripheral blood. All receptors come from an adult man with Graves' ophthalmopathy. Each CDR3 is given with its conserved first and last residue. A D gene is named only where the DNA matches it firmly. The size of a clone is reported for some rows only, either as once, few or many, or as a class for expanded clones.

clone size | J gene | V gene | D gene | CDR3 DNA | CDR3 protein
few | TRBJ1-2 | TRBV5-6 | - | TGTGCCAGCAGCTCTTCGGGGTGGGATGGCTACACCTTC | CASSSSGWDGYTF
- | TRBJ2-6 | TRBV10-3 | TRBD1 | TGTGCCATCAGGAAGACAGGGGTCGAGACTGAAGCTTTC | CAIRKTGVETEAF
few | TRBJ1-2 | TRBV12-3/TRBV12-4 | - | TGTGCCAGCCGCCGCTTCACGGACTATGGCTACACCTTC | CASRRFTDYGYTF
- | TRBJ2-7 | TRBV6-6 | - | TGTGCCAGCAGTCAAACGGCCGAACCTTCCTACGAGCAGTACTTC | CASSQTAEPSYEQYF
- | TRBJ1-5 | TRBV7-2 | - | TGTGCCAGCAGCTTAGCGGGGGGGCCAGAGACCCAGCATTTT | CASSLAGGPETQHF
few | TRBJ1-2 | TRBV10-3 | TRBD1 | TGTGCCAGCAGAATAGATGGACAGGCAAACTATGGCTACACCTTC | CASRIDGQANYGYTF
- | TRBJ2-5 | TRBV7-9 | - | TGTGCCAGCAGTCCTCGTGGTAGCCCGGACTCTGAGACCCAGTACTTC | CASSPRGSPDSETQYF
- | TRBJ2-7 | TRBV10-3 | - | TGTGCCATCAGTGAGTCGAGCCAAGAACAAGTACCAGACTACGAGCAGTACTTC | CAISESSQEQVPDYEQYF
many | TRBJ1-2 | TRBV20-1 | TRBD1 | TGCAGTGCTAGTGGGACAGTCCGATCCGGCTACACCTTC | CSASGTVRSGYTF
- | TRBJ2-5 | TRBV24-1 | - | TGTGCCACCAGTGACCCAGGGACACAAGAGACCCAGTACTTC | CATSDPGTQETQYF
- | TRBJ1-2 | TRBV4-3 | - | TGCGCCAGCAGCCAAGAGCCTGACTATGGCTACACCTTC | CASSQEPDYGYTF
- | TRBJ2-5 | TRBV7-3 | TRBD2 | TGTGCCAGCAGCTTAACCGGCCTAGCGGGCGCAAAAGAGACCCAGTACTTC | CASSLTGLAGAKETQYF
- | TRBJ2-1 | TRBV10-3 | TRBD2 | TGTGCCATCAGTGAAGTAAGCGGGGGCAAGGGGGAGCAGTTCTTC | CAISEVSGGKGEQFF
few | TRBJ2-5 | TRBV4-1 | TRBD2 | TGCGCCAGCAGCTCAGAGCAGACTAGCGGGCCCGAGACCCAGTACTTC | CASSSEQTSGPETQYF
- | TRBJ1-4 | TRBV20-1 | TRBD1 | TGCAGTGCCCGGGACAGCGACGAAAAACTGTTTTTT | CSARDSDEKLFF
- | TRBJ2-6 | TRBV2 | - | TGTGCCAGCAGTTTGGACGCAGGGGGGGCCAACGTCCTGACTTTC | CASSLDAGGANVLTF